The 4 T cell receptor beta chains reported below all come from one sample, sequenced in a study of siplizumab effects on memory and regulatory T cells. Using immunoSEQ multiplex PCR, the repertoire was profiled, and TCRdb retains in-frame clones only, with some absent. The sample has approximately 60,000 clones, 65% to 80% seen once. Sequences were obtained from memory CD4+ T cells sorted from blood. These receptors all come from a human donor in good health.

The chain has TRBV19 and TRBJ2-1; the match to TRBD2 covers 8 bases. Unmatched junction bases numbered 5, after V lost 2 bases and J lost 2 bases. CDR3 length: 16 amino acids. Germline V gene lookup returns CDR1 LNHDA and CDR2 SQIVND (reference sequence). The CDR3 protein is CASSIMGTRPYNEQFF. DNA of the CDR3: TGTGCCAGTAGTATAATGGGGACTAGGCCCTACAATGAGCAGTTCTTC.

The V and J genes are TRBV4-3 and TRBJ2-1; tentatively, D is TRBD1 or TRBD2 (5 bases each). Germline V gives CDR1 LGHNA, CDR2 YSLEER. This CDR3 has 16 residues. Trimming took off 2 bases at V and 6 bases at J, with 17 bases between the two ends. CDR3 DNA: TGCGCCAGCAGCCAAAATGGACGGGGCTCCGCCAATGAGCAGTTCTTC. Translation: CASSQNGRGSANEQFF.

J is TRBJ2-7 and V is TRBV11-3; 8 nucleotides match TRBD1. The CDR3 length is 14 residues. After removal of 2 bases from V and 7 bases from J, the junction contained 7 bases not matched to a gene. Germline V gene data show CDR1 as SGHNT and CDR2 as YENEEA. The CDR3, as DNA: TGTGCCAGCAGCTTAAGTCAGGGGGCGAGGGAGCAGTACTTC. As protein: CASSLSQGAREQYF.

Here the CDR3 DNA reads TGTGCCAGCAGCTTTAGAAGCGGGGCTAACCCAGAGACCCAGTACTTC. Protein: CASSFRSGANPETQYF. The chain is built from TRBV5-6 and TRBJ2-5, with 7 positions matching TRBD2. The V gene's germline CDR1 is SGHDT and CDR2 YYEEEE. This CDR3 spans 16 amino acids. J lost 4 bases, V lost 2 bases, and 11 bases had no gene match.